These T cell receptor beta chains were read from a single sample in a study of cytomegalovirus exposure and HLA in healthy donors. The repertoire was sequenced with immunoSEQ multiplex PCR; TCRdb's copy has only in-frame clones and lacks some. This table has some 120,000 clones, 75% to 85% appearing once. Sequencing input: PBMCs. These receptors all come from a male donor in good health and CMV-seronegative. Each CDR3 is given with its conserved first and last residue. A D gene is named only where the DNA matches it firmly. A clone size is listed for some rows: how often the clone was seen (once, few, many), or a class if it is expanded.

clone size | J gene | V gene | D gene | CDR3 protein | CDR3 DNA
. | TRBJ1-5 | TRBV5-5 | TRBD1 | CASSSSGTGGAKGQPQHF | TGTGCCAGCAGCTCCTCCGGGACAGGGGGCGCAAAGGGGCAGCCCCAGCATTTT
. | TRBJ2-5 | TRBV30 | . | CAWSVGGAETQYF | TGTGCCTGGAGTGTTGGAGGGGCAGAGACCCAGTACTTC
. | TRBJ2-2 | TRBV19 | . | CASSMAWLTGELFF | TGTGCCAGTAGTATGGCTTGGTTGACCGGGGAGCTGTTTTTT
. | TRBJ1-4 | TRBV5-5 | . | CASSPGGQPNEKLFF | TGTGCCAGCAGTCCTGGGGGCCAACCCAATGAAAAACTGTTTTTT
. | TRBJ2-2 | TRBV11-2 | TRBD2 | CASSLPSGNTGELFF | TGTGCCAGCAGCTTACCTAGCGGGAACACCGGGGAGCTGTTTTTT
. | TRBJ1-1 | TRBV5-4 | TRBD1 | CASINRGSTEAFF | TGTGCCAGCATCAACAGGGGGAGCACTGAAGCTTTCTTT
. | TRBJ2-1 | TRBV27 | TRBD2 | CASSLRLAGGSYNEQFF | TGTGCCAGCAGTTTAAGACTAGCGGGAGGATCCTACAATGAGCAGTTCTTC
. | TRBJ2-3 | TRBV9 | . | CASSVISDTQYF | TGTGCCAGCAGCGTTATATCGGATACGCAGTATTTT
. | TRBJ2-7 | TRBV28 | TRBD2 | CASTKLAGAYEQYF | TGTGCCAGCACCAAACTAGCGGGAGCCTACGAGCAGTACTTC
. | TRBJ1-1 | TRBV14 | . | CASSPTFGNGFSEAFF | TGTGCCAGCAGTCCGACGTTCGGAAACGGGTTCTCTGAAGCTTTCTTT
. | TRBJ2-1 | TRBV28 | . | CASSYLTTGFYNEQFF | TGTGCCAGCAGTTACCTAACAACAGGATTCTACAATGAGCAGTTCTTC
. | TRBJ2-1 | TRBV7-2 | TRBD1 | CASSVQGASSYNEQFF | TGTGCCAGCAGCGTACAGGGGGCTAGCTCCTACAATGAGCAGTTCTTC
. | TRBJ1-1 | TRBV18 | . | CASSPLSLTGTEAFF | TGTGCCAGCTCACCATTAAGTCTGACAGGTACTGAAGCTTTCTTT
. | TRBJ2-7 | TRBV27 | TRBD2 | CASSSGTSGYEQYF | TGTGCCAGCAGCTCCGGGACTAGCGGTTACGAGCAGTACTTC
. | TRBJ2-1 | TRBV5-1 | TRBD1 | CASSYGQGGDEQFF | TGCGCCAGCAGCTACGGACAGGGCGGCGATGAGCAGTTCTTC
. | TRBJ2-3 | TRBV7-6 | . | CASSLAYRVFADTQYF | TGTGCCAGCAGCTTAGCGTACAGGGTCTTCGCAGATACGCAGTATTTT
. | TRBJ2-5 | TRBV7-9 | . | CASSLGGDETQYF | TGTGCCAGCAGCTTGGGGGGAGATGAGACCCAGTACTTC
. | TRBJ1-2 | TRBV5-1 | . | CASSLNNGYTF | TGCGCCAGCAGCTTGAATAATGGCTACACCTTC
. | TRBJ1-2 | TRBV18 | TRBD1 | CASSPGQGANYGYTF | TGTGCCAGCTCACCAGGGCAGGGGGCTAACTATGGCTACACCTTC
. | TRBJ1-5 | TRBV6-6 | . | CASSYSTRRGNQPQHF | TGTGCCAGCAGTTACTCGACCAGGAGGGGCAATCAGCCCCAGCATTTT
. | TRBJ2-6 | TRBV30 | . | CAWSVSRSGANGLTF | TGTGCCTGGAGTGTATCCCGTTCTGGGGCCAACGGCCTGACTTTC
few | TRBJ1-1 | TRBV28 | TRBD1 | CASRRGTGIGNTEAFF | TGTGCCAGCAGGAGGGGGACAGGGATCGGGAACACTGAAGCTTTCTTT
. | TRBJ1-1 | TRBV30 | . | CAWAASRGTEAFF | TGTGCCTGGGCGGCCTCCCGAGGCACTGAAGCTTTCTTT
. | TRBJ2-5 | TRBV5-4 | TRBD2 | CATRAGGRETQYF | TGTGCCACTCGGGCGGGGGGGCGGGAGACCCAGTACTTC
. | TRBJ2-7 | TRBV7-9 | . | CASSFRANEQYF | TGTGCCAGCAGCTTTAGAGCCAACGAGCAGTACTTC
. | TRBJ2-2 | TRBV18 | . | CASSPDSSGAGTGELFF | TGTGCCAGCTCACCAGATTCTTCTGGGGCCGGCACCGGGGAGCTGTTTTTT
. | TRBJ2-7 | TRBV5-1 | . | CASSADREGYEQYF | TGCGCCAGCAGCGCGGACAGGGAGGGGTACGAGCAGTACTTC
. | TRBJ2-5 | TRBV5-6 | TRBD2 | CASSPGLAGGLETQYF | TGTGCCAGCAGCCCGGGACTAGCGGGGGGGCTAGAGACCCAGTACTTC
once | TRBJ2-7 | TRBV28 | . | CASSGGREQYF | TGTGCCAGCAGCGGGGGGCGCGAGCAGTACTTC
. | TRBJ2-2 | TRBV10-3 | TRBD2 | CAISEGGSTGELFF | TGTGCCATCAGTGAGGGCGGGAGCACCGGGGAGCTGTTTTTT
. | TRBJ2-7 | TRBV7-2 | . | CASSLDLRAGEQYF | TGTGCCAGCAGCTTAGATCTCCGAGCCGGCGAGCAGTACTTC
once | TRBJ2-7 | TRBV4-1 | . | CASSQGQPSSYEQYF | TGCGCCAGCAGCCAAGGACAGCCGTCCTCCTACGAGCAGTACTTC
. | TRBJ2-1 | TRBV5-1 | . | CASSLVGDSYNEQFF | TGCGCCAGCAGCTTGGTCGGGGACTCCTACAATGAGCAGTTCTTC
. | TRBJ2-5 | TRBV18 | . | CASSPPSEETQYF | TGTGCCAGCTCACCACCTTCCGAGGAGACCCAGTACTTC
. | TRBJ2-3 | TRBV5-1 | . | CASSLGGFPDTQYF | TGCGCCAGCAGCTTGGGAGGGTTCCCAGATACGCAGTATTTT
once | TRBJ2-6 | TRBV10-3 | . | CAISRRGQNSGANVLTF | TGTGCCATCAGTAGGAGGGGACAGAACTCTGGGGCCAACGTCCTGACTTTC
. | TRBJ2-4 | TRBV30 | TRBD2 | CAWSVGLAKGGIQYF | TGTGCCTGGAGTGTCGGACTAGCGAAGGGGGGCATTCAGTACTTC
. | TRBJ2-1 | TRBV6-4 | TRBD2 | CASSGTSGSYNEQFF | TGTGCCAGCAGTGGGACTAGCGGCTCCTACAATGAGCAGTTCTTC
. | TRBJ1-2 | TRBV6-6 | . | CASSSPTRGSGYTF | TGTGCCAGCAGTTCCCCCACCCGCGGTAGTGGCTACACCTTC
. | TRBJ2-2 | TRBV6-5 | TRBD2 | CASRAPGGTGELFF | TGTGCCAGCAGAGCACCGGGAGGTACCGGGGAGCTGTTTTTT
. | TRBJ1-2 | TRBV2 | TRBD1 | CASSERDDGGGYYGYTF | TGTGCCAGCAGTGAACGGGACGACGGAGGGGGCTACTATGGCTACACCTTC
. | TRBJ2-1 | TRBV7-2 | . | CASSPGRRGGSYNEQFF | TGTGCCAGCAGCCCCGGTCGCAGGGGCGGGTCCTACAATGAGCAGTTCTTC